A selection of T cell receptor beta chains follows, all from one sample in a study of T cells in Graves' hyperthyroidism and ophthalmopathy. Via MiXCR, TCRdb re-called the multiplex PCR reads, giving one row per CDR3 protein. Seen here are approximately 150,000 distinct CDR3 sequences, approximately 9% observed once, and the top ten hold around 21%. The sample taken for sequencing was blood. Receptors were obtained from a woman between 18 and 30 years old with Graves' hyperthyroidism that later progressed to Graves' ophthalmopathy. CDR3s include the opening cysteine and the closing phenylalanine or tryptophan. Each record gives: V gene, J gene, D gene, CDR3 protein. D genes are given only for firm matches.

v_call: TRBV7-9
j_call: TRBJ2-1
d_call: TRBD2
cdr3_aa: CASSSGLANEQFF

v_call: TRBV12-3/TRBV12-4
j_call: TRBJ1-1
d_call: .
cdr3_aa: CASIIGRGGGNTEAFF

v_call: TRBV9
j_call: TRBJ2-1
d_call: .
cdr3_aa: CASSPRGGTNEQFF

v_call: TRBV2
j_call: TRBJ2-7
d_call: .
cdr3_aa: CASSEGSNEQYF

v_call: TRBV10-3
j_call: TRBJ2-6
d_call: .
cdr3_aa: CAISESRGRISGANVLTF

v_call: TRBV6-1
j_call: TRBJ1-5
d_call: .
cdr3_aa: CASSETGSQPQHF

v_call: TRBV6-6
j_call: TRBJ2-6
d_call: TRBD2
cdr3_aa: CASSYYVGAGGTGANVLTF

v_call: TRBV12-3/TRBV12-4
j_call: TRBJ1-5
d_call: .
cdr3_aa: CASRMDGVWQPQHF

v_call: TRBV6-6
j_call: TRBJ1-1
d_call: .
cdr3_aa: CASSYSGENTEAFF

v_call: TRBV18
j_call: TRBJ1-5
d_call: TRBD1
cdr3_aa: CASSADRGLGQPQHF

v_call: TRBV6-1
j_call: TRBJ1-2
d_call: .
cdr3_aa: CASSSDITDLYYGYTF

v_call: TRBV4-1
j_call: TRBJ1-5
d_call: .
cdr3_aa: CASSRRFDSTLEPQHF

v_call: TRBV30
j_call: TRBJ2-7
d_call: TRBD2
cdr3_aa: CATDRTSGTYEQYF

v_call: TRBV6-9
j_call: TRBJ1-2
d_call: .
cdr3_aa: CASSSRGGYGYTF

v_call: TRBV5-1
j_call: TRBJ1-1
d_call: TRBD1
cdr3_aa: CASSPDRANTEAFF

v_call: TRBV5-4
j_call: TRBJ1-2
d_call: TRBD1
cdr3_aa: CASSFGTGVNYGYTF

v_call: TRBV2
j_call: TRBJ2-4
d_call: TRBD2
cdr3_aa: CASSPGTSSFIQYF

v_call: TRBV6-1
j_call: TRBJ2-5
d_call: .
cdr3_aa: CASNRDGQETQYF

v_call: TRBV6-1
j_call: TRBJ1-1
d_call: TRBD1
cdr3_aa: CASTRTGYTEAFF

v_call: TRBV6-1
j_call: TRBJ1-3
d_call: .
cdr3_aa: CASSPPGGNTIYF

v_call: TRBV20-1
j_call: TRBJ2-7
d_call: .
cdr3_aa: CSARDGNSGGYEQYF

v_call: TRBV25-1
j_call: TRBJ2-2
d_call: .
cdr3_aa: CASSDPRAGELFF

v_call: TRBV6-1
j_call: TRBJ2-2
d_call: .
cdr3_aa: CASSFGRVSRGELFF

v_call: TRBV12-3/TRBV12-4
j_call: TRBJ2-2
d_call: .
cdr3_aa: CASGGAGELFF

v_call: TRBV6-1
j_call: TRBJ1-5
d_call: TRBD1
cdr3_aa: CASNPTGAGNQPQHF

v_call: TRBV12-3/TRBV12-4
j_call: TRBJ1-6
d_call: TRBD1
cdr3_aa: CASSFRGQGSPLHF

v_call: TRBV6-1
j_call: TRBJ1-1
d_call: TRBD1
cdr3_aa: CASNLDRVNTEAFF

v_call: TRBV6-1
j_call: TRBJ2-1
d_call: TRBD2
cdr3_aa: CASSEDSGGGYNEQFF

v_call: TRBV20-1
j_call: TRBJ1-5
d_call: .
cdr3_aa: CSASRRTDNQPQHF

v_call: TRBV18
j_call: TRBJ1-2
d_call: TRBD1
cdr3_aa: CASSPRTGGRNVRRDYGYTF

v_call: TRBV3-1
j_call: TRBJ2-5
d_call: .
cdr3_aa: CASSLQFEERGKETQYF

v_call: TRBV9
j_call: TRBJ2-2
d_call: .
cdr3_aa: CASSGYTGELFF

v_call: TRBV20-1
j_call: TRBJ2-2
d_call: TRBD2
cdr3_aa: CSARRDRLAGAYTGELFF